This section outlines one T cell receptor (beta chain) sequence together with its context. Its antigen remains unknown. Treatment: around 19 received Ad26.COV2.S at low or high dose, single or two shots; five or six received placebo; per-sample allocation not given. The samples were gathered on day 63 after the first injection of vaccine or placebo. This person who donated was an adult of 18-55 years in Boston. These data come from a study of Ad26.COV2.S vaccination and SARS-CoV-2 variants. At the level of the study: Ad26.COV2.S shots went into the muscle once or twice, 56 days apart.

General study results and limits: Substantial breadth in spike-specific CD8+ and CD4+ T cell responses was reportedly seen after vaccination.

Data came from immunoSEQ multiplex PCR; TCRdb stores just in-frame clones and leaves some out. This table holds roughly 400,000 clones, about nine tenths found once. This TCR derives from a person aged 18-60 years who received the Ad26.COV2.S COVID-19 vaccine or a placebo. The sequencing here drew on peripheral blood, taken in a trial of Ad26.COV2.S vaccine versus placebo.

The CDR3 nucleotides are TGTGCCAGCAGCTTAGGGACACAGGGCTACGAGCAGTACTTC. It codes for CASSLGTQGYEQYF. This sequence joins TRBV7-6 and TRBJ2-7, with a possible D match to TRBD1 (6 bases). Germline CDR1 is SGHVS and CDR2 is FNYEAQ. This CDR3 has 14 amino acids. With 1 base removed from V and 3 bases from J, the gap between germline ends came to 10 bases.